This section outlines one T cell receptor (beta chain) sequence together with its context. Its specificity is not known. This sample was included in a study of cytomegalovirus exposure and HLA in healthy donors. Whole-study findings and limits: Diagnosis of cytomegalovirus status made by the classifier reportedly showed high specificity and sensitivity. In a later analysis, approximately 15,000 TCR beta sequences were associated with HLA alleles at 0.05 false discovery rate.

Amplification used 60 Vbeta primers and 13 Jbeta primers. The repertoire was sequenced with immunoSEQ multiplex PCR; TCRdb's copy has only in-frame clones and lacks some. The sample has approximately 100,000 clones, 70% to 85% seen once. V was shortened by 2 bases and J by 2 bases, with 9 bases between the two germline ends. CDR1 and CDR2 from the germline V gene are SGHTA and FQGNSA. The CDR3 spans 14 residues. The chain carries TRBV7-2 and TRBJ1-1; D perhaps matches TRBD1 (6 bases). The specimen was PBMCs. This TCR derives from a man aged 55 to 70 in good health and CMV-seronegative. This CDR3 is CASSLYRVNTEAFF. The DNA for the CDR3 is TGTGCCAGCAGCTTATACAGGGTAAACACTGAAGCTTTCTTT.